The 11 T cell receptor beta chains given below trace back to one sample, sequenced in a study of vaccination and CD4 T cells after COVID-19. Noted treatment: roughly nine-day PBMC culture with coronavirus spike peptide pools or control peptides (ViraFEST assay). Oncomine TCR Beta short-read sequencing was applied to DNA from cultured CD4+ T cells. TCRdb called the PCR reads again in MiXCR, with one record for every CDR3 protein. The table has fewer than 12,000 distinct CDR3 sequences, under 65% seen once. No antigens are known for them. Source material: CD4+ T cells from blood, cultured in vitro. These receptors all stem from a human donor who had recovered from COVID-19.

The rearrangement joins TRBV11-3 to TRBJ2-1; D tentatively reads TRBD1 or TRBD2 (5 bases each). V was pared by 4 bases and J by 15 bases, with 19 bases between. CDR3 length: 13 amino acids. The germline V gene encodes CDR1 SGHNT and CDR2 YENEEA. CDR3 coding DNA: TGTGCCAGCAGCTCCATTCGGGACGGCTGGGCGTTCTTC. Translation: CASSSIRDGWAFF.

V usage is TRBV6-1 and J usage is TRBJ2-7, with D perhaps TRBD2 (6 bases). The CDR3 contains 19 residues. Per germline, CDR1 MNHNS and CDR2 SASEGT. The V end was cut by 7 bases, the J end by 1 base, with 29 bases between. Written as DNA, the CDR3 is TGTGCCAGCACCTTGAATAGCGGTTGGGAGATTGGGGATTCCTACGAGCAGTACTTC. Translating gives CASTLNSGWEIGDSYEQYF.

The table lists this clonotype with a few counts. The rearrangement links TRBV7-2 to TRBJ1-2; TRBD1 might be the D (5 bases). The V and J ends lost 3 bases and 6 bases respectively, with 11 bases between them. The CDR3 sequence is 13 residues long. Germline V lookup: CDR1 SGHTA, CDR2 FQGNSA. CDR3 sequence: CASSFRQGDGYTF. DNA for the CDR3: TGTGCCAGCAGCTTCAGGCAGGGCGATGGCTACACCTTC.

This clonotype was counted a few times. This rearrangement joins TRBV7-2 to TRBJ1-2; no clear D gene. Between the trimmed V and J ends, which lost 0 bases and 2 bases, there was a span of 7 bases. This CDR3 is 14 amino acids long. The germline V gene encodes CDR1 SGHTA and CDR2 FQGNSA. In DNA, the CDR3 is TGTGCCAGCAGCTTAGCCGGGAGAAACTATGGCTACACCTTC. Amino acid sequence: CASSLAGRNYGYTF.

The rearrangement links TRBV18 to TRBJ2-3; D remains ambiguous. The V end lost 1 base, the J end lost 4 bases, and 3 bases lay between the germline ends. Germline V gene lookup returns CDR1 KGHSH and CDR2 LQKENI. The CDR3 has 12 residues. This CDR3 is CASSPRADTQYF. The CDR3 DNA reads TGTGCCAGCTCACCACGAGCAGATACGCAGTATTTT.

The V gene is TRBV6-5, the J gene TRBJ1-2; D may be TRBD1 (5 bases). The germline gives CDR1 MNHEY, CDR2 SVGAGI. V dropped 0 bases and J dropped 13 bases, with 15 bases sitting between them. The CDR3 has 13 amino acids. This chain's CDR3 is CASSYSMGEGSTF. In DNA form, the CDR3 reads TGTGCCAGCAGTTACTCGATGGGGGAAGGGAGCACCTTC.

This sequence joins TRBV5-1 and TRBJ1-4; D possibly corresponds to TRBD1 (5 bases). This CDR3 region has 14 residues. Trimming left V 4 bases short and J 7 bases short, with 14 bases between. CDR1 and CDR2 from the germline V gene are SGHRS and YFSETQ. This chain's CDR3 is CASSPGTASEKLFF. The DNA for the CDR3 is TGCGCCAGCAGCCCCGGGACCGCGAGTGAAAAACTGTTTTTT.

CDR3 in amino acids: CASTRGGGLSYEQYF. CDR3 nucleotides: TGCGCCAGCACCCGAGGAGGGGGACTCTCCTACGAGCAGTACTTC. The chain employs TRBV5-1 and TRBJ2-7; D is tentatively TRBD1 or TRBD2 (6 bases each). CDR1 and CDR2 (germline): SGHRS, YFSETQ. The CDR3 loop spans 15 amino acids. Trimming removed 6 bases at V and 0 bases at J, with 16 bases between.

The V call is TRBV20-1, the J call TRBJ1-1; D perhaps matches TRBD1 (5 bases). Trimming cost V 6 bases and J 1 base, with 9 bases left between them. Germline values: CDR1 DFQATT, CDR2 SNEGSKA (reference sequence). The CDR3 length is 12 residues. The CDR3 nucleotides are TGCAGTGCCCCCGGACAGAACACTGAAGCTTTCTTT. It translates to CSAPGQNTEAFF.

The count of this clonotype is one. The chain combines TRBV20-1 with TRBJ2-7; D may be TRBD1 or TRBD2 (5 bases each). Deletions cut 8 bases from V and 4 bases from J, with 18 bases between. Germline CDR1 DFQATT, CDR2 SNEGSKA (reference sequence). CDR3 length equals 13 residues. CDR3 DNA sequence: TGCAGTAAGGCCTCAGGGAGCACTTACGAGCAGTACTTC. This gives the protein CSKASGSTYEQYF.

The rearrangement uses TRBV4-3 and TRBJ1-6, with 7 bases lining up with TRBD1. Germline CDR1 is LGHNA and CDR2 is YSLEER. CDR3 length: 18 residues. V lost 0 bases to trimming and J lost 4 bases; unmatched junction nucleotides: 9. The CDR3 loop is CASSQDFSSRGYNSPLHF. CDR3 bases: TGCGCCAGCAGCCAAGATTTTTCCAGCAGGGGGTATAATTCACCCCTCCACTTT.